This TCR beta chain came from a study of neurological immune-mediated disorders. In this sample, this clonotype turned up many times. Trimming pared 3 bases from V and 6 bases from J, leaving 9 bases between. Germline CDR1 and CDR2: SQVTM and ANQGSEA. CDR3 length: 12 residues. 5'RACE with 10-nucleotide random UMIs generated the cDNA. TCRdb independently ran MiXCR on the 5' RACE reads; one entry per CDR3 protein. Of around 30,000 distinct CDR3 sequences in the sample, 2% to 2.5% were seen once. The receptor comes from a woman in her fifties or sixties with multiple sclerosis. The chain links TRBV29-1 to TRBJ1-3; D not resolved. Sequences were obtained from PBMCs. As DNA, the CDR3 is TGCAGCGTTGAGGAGATTCCAAACACCATATATTTT. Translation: CSVEEIPNTIYF.